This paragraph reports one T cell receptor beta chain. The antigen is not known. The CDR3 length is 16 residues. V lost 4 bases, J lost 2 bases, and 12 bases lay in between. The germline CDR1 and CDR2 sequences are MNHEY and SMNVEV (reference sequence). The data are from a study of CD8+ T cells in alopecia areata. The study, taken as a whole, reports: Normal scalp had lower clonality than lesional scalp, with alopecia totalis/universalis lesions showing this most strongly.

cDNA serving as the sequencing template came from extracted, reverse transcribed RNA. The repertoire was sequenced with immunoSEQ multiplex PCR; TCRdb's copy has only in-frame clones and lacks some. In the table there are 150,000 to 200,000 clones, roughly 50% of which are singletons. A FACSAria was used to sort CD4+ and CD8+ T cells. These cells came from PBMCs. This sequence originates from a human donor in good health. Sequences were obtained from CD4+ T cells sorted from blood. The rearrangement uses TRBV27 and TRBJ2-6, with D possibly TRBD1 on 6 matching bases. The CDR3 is CASSSPQGPGANVLTF. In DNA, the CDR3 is TGTGCCAGCAGTTCCCCACAGGGACCTGGGGCCAACGTCCTGACTTTC. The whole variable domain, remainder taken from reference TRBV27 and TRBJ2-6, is EAQVTQNPRYLITVTGKKLTVTCSQNMNHEYMSWYRQDPGLGLRQIYYSMNVEVTDKGDVPEGYKVSRKEKRNFPLILESPSPNQTSLYFCASSSPQGPGANVLTFGAGSRLTVL.